Only a few counts were recorded for the clone carrying this T cell receptor beta chain. Germline V lookup: CDR1 SQVTM, CDR2 ANQGSEA. The ends were cut back, 3 bases at V and 5 bases at J, with 7 bases in the middle. The CDR3 covers 12 residues. This record comes from a study of T-cell reconstitution after alpha-beta-depleted transplantation in children. TCRbeta library construction was performed incorporating unique molecular identifiers. Via MiXCR, TCRdb re-called the PCR reads, giving one row per CDR3 protein. The data show some 200,000 distinct CDR3 sequences, with roughly 15% seen just once and 13% held by the top ten.

The chain joins TRBV29-1 to TRBJ2-2; D is undetermined. The source is a human donor who donated a stem cell graft to a child with acute lymphoblastic leukemia. The sample in question was PBMCs from the stem cell graft donor, obtained from the stem cell graft. As DNA, the CDR3 is TGCAGCGTTGATGTGGCAACCGGGGAGCTGTTTTTT. Translation: CSVDVATGELFF.